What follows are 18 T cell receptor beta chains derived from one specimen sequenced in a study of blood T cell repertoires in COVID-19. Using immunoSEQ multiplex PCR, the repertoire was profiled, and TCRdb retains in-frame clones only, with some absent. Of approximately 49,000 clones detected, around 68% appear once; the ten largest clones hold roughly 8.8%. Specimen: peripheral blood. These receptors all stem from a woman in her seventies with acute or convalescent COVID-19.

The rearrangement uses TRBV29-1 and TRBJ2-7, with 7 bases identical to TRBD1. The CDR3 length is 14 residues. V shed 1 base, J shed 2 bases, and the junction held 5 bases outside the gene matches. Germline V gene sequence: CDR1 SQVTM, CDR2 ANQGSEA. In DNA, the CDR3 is TGCAGCGTTGAAGTAGGAGGACAGGCCTACGAGCAGTACTTC. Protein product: CSVEVGGQAYEQYF.

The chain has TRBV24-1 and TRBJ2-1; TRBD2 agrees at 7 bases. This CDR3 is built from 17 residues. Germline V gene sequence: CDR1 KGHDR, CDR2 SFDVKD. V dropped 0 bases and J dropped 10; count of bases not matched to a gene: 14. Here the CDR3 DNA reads TGTGCCACCAGTGATTTGTCCGACCTGGGGGGGGGTTGGGAGCAGTTCTTC. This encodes CATSDLSDLGGGWEQFF.

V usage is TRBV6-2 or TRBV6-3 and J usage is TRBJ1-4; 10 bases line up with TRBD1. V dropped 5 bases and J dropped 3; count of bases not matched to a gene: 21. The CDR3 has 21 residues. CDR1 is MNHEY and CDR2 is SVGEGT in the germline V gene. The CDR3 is CASSAPRGSGTGVRANEKLFF. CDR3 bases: TGTGCCAGCAGTGCGCCACGAGGGTCCGGGACAGGGGTTCGAGCTAATGAAAAACTGTTTTTT.

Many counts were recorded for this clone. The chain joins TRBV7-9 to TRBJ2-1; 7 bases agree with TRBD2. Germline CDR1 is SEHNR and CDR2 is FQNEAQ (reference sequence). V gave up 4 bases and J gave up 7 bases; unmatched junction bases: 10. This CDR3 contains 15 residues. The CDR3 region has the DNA TGTGCCAGCAGCTCCAGGTGGGGGAGGGTTAATGAGCAGTTCTTC. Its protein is CASSSRWGRVNEQFF.

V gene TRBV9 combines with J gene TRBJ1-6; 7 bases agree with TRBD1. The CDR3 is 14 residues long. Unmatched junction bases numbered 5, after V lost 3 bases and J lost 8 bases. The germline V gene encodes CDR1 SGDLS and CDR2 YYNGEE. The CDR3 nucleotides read TGTGCCAGCAGCGGCGGACAGGTGGATTCACCCCTCCACTTT. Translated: CASSGGQVDSPLHF.

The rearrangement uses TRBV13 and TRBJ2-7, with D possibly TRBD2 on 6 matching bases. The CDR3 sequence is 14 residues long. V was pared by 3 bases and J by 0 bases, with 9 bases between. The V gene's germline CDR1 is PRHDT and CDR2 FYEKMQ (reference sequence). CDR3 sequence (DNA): TGTGCCAGCAGCTTCTCAGCGGGCTCCTACGAGCAGTACTTC. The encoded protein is CASSFSAGSYEQYF.

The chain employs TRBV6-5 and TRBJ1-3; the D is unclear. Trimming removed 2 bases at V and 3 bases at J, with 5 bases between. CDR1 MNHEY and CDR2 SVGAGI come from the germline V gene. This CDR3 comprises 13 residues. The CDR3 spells CASSYNNGNTIYF. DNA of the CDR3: TGTGCCAGCAGTTACAATAATGGAAACACCATATATTTT.

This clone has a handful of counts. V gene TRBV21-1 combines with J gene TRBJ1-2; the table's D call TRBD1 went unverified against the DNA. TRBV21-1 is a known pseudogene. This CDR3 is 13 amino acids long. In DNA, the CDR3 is TGTGCCAGCAGCCCCGGAGGGGGCGATGGCTACACCTTC. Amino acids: CASSPGGGDGYTF.

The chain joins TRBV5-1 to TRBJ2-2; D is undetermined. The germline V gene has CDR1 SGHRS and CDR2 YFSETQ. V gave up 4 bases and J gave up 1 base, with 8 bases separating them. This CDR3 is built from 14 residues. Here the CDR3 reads CASSPFRNTGELFF. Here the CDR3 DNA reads TGCGCCAGCAGCCCATTCAGGAACACCGGGGAGCTGTTTTTT.

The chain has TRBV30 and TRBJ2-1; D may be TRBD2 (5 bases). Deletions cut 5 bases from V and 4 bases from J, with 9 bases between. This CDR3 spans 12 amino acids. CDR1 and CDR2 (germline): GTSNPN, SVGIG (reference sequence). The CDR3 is CAWCGPYNEQFF. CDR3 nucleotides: TGTGCCTGGTGCGGGCCGTACAATGAGCAGTTCTTC.

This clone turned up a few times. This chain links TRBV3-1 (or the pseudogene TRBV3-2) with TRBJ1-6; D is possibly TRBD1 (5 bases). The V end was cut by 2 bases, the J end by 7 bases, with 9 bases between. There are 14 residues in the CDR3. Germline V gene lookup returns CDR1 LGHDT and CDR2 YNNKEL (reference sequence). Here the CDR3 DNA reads TGTGCCAGCAGCCAAACCAGGGAAAATTCACCCCTCCACTTT. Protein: CASSQTRENSPLHF.

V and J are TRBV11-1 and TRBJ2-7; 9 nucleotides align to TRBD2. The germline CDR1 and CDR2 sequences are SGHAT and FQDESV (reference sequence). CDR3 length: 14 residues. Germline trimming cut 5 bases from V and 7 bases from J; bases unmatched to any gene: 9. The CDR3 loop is CASSLPLLAGEQYF. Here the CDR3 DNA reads TGTGCCAGCAGCCTCCCTCTTCTAGCGGGAGAGCAGTACTTC.

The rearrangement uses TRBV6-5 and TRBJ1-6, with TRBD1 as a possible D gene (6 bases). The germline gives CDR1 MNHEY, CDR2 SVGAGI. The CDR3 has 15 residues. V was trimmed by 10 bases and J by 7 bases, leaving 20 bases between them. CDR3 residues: CATTPAQTGNSPLHF. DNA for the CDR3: TGTGCCACCACACCAGCACAAACAGGGAATTCACCCCTCCACTTT.

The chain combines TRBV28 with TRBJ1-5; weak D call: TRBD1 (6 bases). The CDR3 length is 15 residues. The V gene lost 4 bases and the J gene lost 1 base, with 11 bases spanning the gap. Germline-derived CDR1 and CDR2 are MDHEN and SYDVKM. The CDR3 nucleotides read TGTGCCAGCAGTTCGCAGGGGACAAGCAATCAGCCCCAGCATTTT. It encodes CASSSQGTSNQPQHF.

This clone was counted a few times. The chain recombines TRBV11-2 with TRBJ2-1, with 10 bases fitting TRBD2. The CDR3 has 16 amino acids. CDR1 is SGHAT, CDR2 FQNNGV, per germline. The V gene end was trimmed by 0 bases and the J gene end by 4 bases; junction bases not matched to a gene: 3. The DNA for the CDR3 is TGTGCCAGCAGCTTAGAACTAGCGGGGAGATACAATGAGCAGTTCTTC. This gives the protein CASSLELAGRYNEQFF.

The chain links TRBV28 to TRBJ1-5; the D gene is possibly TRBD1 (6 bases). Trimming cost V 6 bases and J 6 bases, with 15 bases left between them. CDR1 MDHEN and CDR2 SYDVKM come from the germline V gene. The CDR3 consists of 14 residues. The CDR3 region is CASSPGQGFQPQHF. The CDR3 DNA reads TGTGCCAGCAGCCCGGGGCAGGGGTTTCAGCCCCAGCATTTT.

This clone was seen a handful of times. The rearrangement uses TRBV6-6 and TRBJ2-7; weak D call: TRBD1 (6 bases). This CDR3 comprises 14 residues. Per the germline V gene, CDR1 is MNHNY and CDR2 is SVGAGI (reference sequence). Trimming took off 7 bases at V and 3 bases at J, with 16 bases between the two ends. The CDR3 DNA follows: TGTGCCAGCACCCCCGGGACAATACACTACGAGCAGTACTTC. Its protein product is CASTPGTIHYEQYF.

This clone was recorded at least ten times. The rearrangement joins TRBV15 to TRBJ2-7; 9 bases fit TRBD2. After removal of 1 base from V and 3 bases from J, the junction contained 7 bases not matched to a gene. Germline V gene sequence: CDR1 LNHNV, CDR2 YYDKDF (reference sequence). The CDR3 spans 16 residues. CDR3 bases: TGTGCCACCAGCAGAGGGTTAGCGGGAGATTTCTACGAGCAGTACTTC. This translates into CATSRGLAGDFYEQYF.